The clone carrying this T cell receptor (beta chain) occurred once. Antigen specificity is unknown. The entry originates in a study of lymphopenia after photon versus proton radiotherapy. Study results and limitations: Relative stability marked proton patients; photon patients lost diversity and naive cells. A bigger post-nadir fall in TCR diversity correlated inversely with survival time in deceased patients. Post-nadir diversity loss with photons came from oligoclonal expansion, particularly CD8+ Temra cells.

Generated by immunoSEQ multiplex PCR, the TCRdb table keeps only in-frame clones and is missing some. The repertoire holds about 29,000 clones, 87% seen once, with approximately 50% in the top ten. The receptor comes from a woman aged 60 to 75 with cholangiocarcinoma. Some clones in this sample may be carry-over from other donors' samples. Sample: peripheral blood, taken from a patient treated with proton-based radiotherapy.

CDR3 coding DNA: TGCGCCAGCAGCTTGGTCAGGGCGAACACCGGGGAGCTGTTTTTT. Translation gives CASSLVRANTGELFF. This rearrangement joins TRBV5-1 to TRBJ2-2; TRBD1 is a possible D gene (5 bases). V lost 0 bases, J lost 0 bases, and 6 bases lay in between. The CDR3 is made up of 15 amino acids. Per the germline V gene, CDR1 is SGHRS and CDR2 is YFSETQ.